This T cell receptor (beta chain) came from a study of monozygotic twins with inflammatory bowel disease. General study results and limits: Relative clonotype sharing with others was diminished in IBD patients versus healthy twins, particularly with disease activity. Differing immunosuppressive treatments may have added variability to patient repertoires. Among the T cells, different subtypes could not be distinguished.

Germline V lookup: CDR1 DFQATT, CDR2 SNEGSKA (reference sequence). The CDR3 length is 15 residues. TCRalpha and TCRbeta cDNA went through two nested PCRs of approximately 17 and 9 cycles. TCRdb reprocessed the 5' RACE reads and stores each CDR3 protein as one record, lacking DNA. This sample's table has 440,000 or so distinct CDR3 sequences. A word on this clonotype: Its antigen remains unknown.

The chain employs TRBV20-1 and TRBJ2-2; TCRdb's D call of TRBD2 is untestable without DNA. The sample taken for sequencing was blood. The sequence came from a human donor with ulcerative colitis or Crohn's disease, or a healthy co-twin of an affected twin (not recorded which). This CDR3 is CSAPKAGDRTGELFF.